Given below is one T cell receptor (beta chain) in context. Its antigen remains unknown. Trimming shortened V by 0 bases and J by 6 bases, and 24 bases separated the two germline ends. Germline-derived CDR1 and CDR2 are SGHRS and YFSETQ. The CDR3 loop spans 19 amino acids. Each replicate PCR on the sorted subsets used 200 to 250 ng DNA (approximately 33,000 T cell genomes). Data came from immunoSEQ multiplex PCR; TCRdb stores just in-frame clones and leaves some out. The sample holds about 1.5 million clones; 95% to 97% are singletons and the top ten take approximately 1.1%. The source of the sample is a study of shared clonotypes between healthy human individuals. Background on the study: The donor pool was made up of two women and a few men aged 18 to 49.

Study outcomes and limitations: All-four-donor shared clonotypes had higher generation probabilities than non-shared clonotypes did.

What was sequenced was naive CD4+ T cells sorted from blood. Described subset: CD45RA+ positively selected. This sequence was found in a man aged 30-40 years in good health. The chain couples TRBV5-1 to TRBJ2-2, with D maybe TRBD1 (5 bases). The CDR3, as DNA: TGCGCCAGCAGCTTGGCCCAGGGTCCGTGGGCCGGTGGCGCCGGGGAGCTGTTTTTT. Translated, it gives CASSLAQGPWAGGAGELFF.